This record concerns one T cell receptor beta chain sequence. The antigen remains undetermined. A much larger clonotype is one base distant, so this may be a read error. The sample comes from a study of CD8 T cells in ankylosing spondylitis. Scientists made TCR beta libraries using quantitative 5'-RACE with molecular barcodes. MiXCR was run by TCRdb on the 5' RACE reads, yielding one entry per CDR3 protein. The sample lists some 130,000 distinct CDR3 sequences, just under 7.5% seen once, with around an eighth in the top ten. Between the trimmed V and J ends, which lost 7 bases and 7 bases, there was a span of 11 bases. The CDR3 is 11 residues long. CDR1 and CDR2 (germline): SGDLS, YYNGEE. Overall study findings and caveats: In reactive arthritis synovial fluid and blood, some motif variants had been reported before. Clones linked to the disease showed a CD8+ phenotype. They occurred at relatively low frequencies in peripheral blood. According to the report, clones linked to the disease were significantly enriched in matched synovial fluid samples taken from ankylosing spondylitis patients.

V is TRBV9 and J is TRBJ1-1; D remains ambiguous. This TCR derives from a female donor with ankylosing spondylitis or in good health (not recorded which). Sequencing was performed on blood, either unsorted or a sorted T cell fraction (not recorded which). The CDR3 is CASGGGNEAFF. The CDR3, as DNA: TGTGCCAGCGGCGGCGGTAATGAAGCTTTCTTT.